This T cell receptor (beta chain) was captured in a study of cytomegalovirus exposure and HLA in healthy donors. Turning to the study itself: A previous analysis identified approximately 110 million unique TCR beta sequences derived from roughly 180 million T cells.

60 Vbeta and 13 Jbeta primers were used in PCR. TCRdb's copy holds only in-frame clones and misses some; the assay was immunoSEQ multiplex PCR. The sample records roughly 120,000 clones, 60% to 85% being singletons. In the case of this clone: Its antigen is unidentified.

Overall study results and limits: Analyses of presence/absence relied on an assumption of roughly uniform sequencing depth across donors.

CDR3 length: 16 residues. The sample comprised PBMCs. The sequence derives from a middle-aged woman in good health and CMV-seropositive. The chain is built from TRBV21-1 and TRBJ1-3; the table's D call, TRBD1, has no DNA check behind it. TRBV21-1 is a known pseudogene. CDR3 loop: CASSKRQGASGNTIYF. DNA for the CDR3: TGTGCCAGCAGCAAGAGGCAGGGGGCAAGTGGAAACACCATATATTTT.